This T cell receptor beta chain comes out of a study of identical twins (dated by TCRdb to about 2016). Study-wide context: The study deep-sequenced TCR alpha and beta repertoires from monozygotic twins, unrelated adults of various ages and cord blood to test whether fetal clonotypes persist. To rule out contamination, the twin experiments were replicated at different times with different library preparation protocols. The investigation overall reported the following: Compared with coincidental sharing between unrelated individuals, an excess of low generation-probability sequences was observed among out-of-frame TCR alpha sequences shared between twins. Zero-insertion analyses could be partly confounded by invariant T cells such as MAIT and iNKT, although diverse VJ usage argued against such confounding for most clonotypes. Recombination models systematically underestimated out-of-frame TCR alpha sharing in monozygotic twins but agreed with sharing between unrelated individuals. Fewer insertions were carried by abundant cord blood beta clonotypes, a similar but weaker trend appeared in young adult naive repertoires, and no such trend appeared in memory repertoires. Because the same donors could not be followed over many years, the conclusions relied on cross-sectional statistical analysis. The excess sharing between twins in beta out-of-frame sequences was weaker because fewer shared sequences reduced the signal-to-noise ratio.

Worth noting for this clonotype: Its antigen is not yet known. One base away there is no much larger clone; base qualities are not given.

Every donor in the study was a healthy Caucasian. Three pairs of female monozygotic twins, all aged roughly 18 to 29 years, were included in the twin cohort. Positive isolation kits from Invitrogen were used to isolate CD4+ and CD8+ T cell populations. V sheds 1 base and J sheds 7 bases, leaving 13 bases between their ends. Taken from cysteine to phenylalanine, the CDR3 has 14 residues. Of the read, only the CDR3 DNA is kept; its 42 bases are in frame from base 1. The germline V gene provides CDR1 SGHTA and CDR2 FQGNSA. The library came from 5' RACE. Sequencing instrument: Illumina HiSeq 2000. A universal primer binding site was added through template switching, and the final cDNA carried a unique molecular identifier so that TCR cDNA molecules could be counted accurately. Specific primers in the conserved constant-segment region were used to synthesize first-strand cDNA for the TCR alpha and beta chains. To control for contamination, every cDNA library carried two barcodes: a SMART-Mk sample barcode plus Illumina barcodes. Two successive PCR steps introduced TruSeq adapter sequences along with Illumina sample barcodes. The TCR alpha and beta cDNA libraries were sequenced on the Illumina HiSeq platform using custom primers. The paper's data handling went like this. MiGEC processed the raw reads to extract unique molecular identifiers, while MiXCR was used to determine the CDR3 positions. For each individual, recombination models were inferred using an EM algorithm with the repgenHMM and IGoR tools. Shared clonotypes were analyzed with the tcR package in R, and sharing was normalized by the product of cloneset sizes. Out-of-frame nonproductive sequences were analyzed to study raw recombination free of thymic and clonal selection effects. Starting from the raw public reads, TCRdb applied fastp trimming at Q25, assembled clones with MiXCR and retained in-frame beta chains. Entries that share a CDR3 protein sequence are merged under the most common genes and DNA. The V and J calls follow TCRdb's processing rather than the paper's. For this sample there are about 520,000 distinct CDR3 sequences; about 20% appear just once. Roughly 0.91% of the sample comes from the top ten.

This same sample was also taken into another study, of T cells expressing NK-cell markers. Taken from the second paper: TCR beta-chain repertoires were profiled in sorted CD3+CD56+NKG2C+, CD3+CD56+NKG2C- and CD3+CD56-NKG2C+ T-cell subsets from fewer than 10 donors. Among the eight sequenced donors, seven were HCMV-seropositive and one was HCMV-seronegative. To restrict sorting to alphabetaTCR-expressing T cells, an anti-gammadeltaTCR antibody was added in several experiments. For about 6 donors, the dominant CD3+CD56+NKG2C+ clonotypes were among the top 10 CD8+ clonotypes and accounted for roughly 1.0-8% of CD8+ T cells. Those dominant clonotypes were again the most abundant among CD3+CD56-NKG2C+ cells in a few donors, at roughly 28.3-60.1%. Whether the expanded NKG2C-expressing T cell clones were specific for HCMV antigens was left unclear. The study sequenced eight donors, all healthy volunteers chosen at random: three men and five women. HCMV-specific IgG was detected in serum with a commercial ELISA kit to determine HCMV serostatus. MIGEC was used to demultiplex reads and group the reads by UMI, and MiTCR was used to assemble and quantify clonotypes. To exclude erroneous sequences, only TCR cDNA sequences supported by at least two reads were retained. The tcR package was used for downstream repertoire analysis, and clonotypes were matched across fractions by CDR3 nucleotide sequence plus V segment. Antigen specificity was annotated against VDJdb with VDJmatch, allowing one amino acid substitution in CDR3.

This receptor chain uses TRBV7-2 and TRBJ1-2; TRBD1 is possibly the D segment (5 matching bases). The sequenced sample was CD4+ T cells sorted from blood. The receptor comes from a woman aged 18-29 years in good health. The CDR3 here reads CASSLEIRRGGYTF. The DNA is TGTGCCAGCAGCTTAGAAATCCGGAGGGGTGGCTACACCTTC.